This TCR beta chain was found in a study of vaccination and CD4 T cells after COVID-19. Study-wide background: The convalescents comprised six males and four females, two of them Hispanic.

The assay that was used to sequence DNA from cultured CD4+ T cells was the Oncomine TCR Beta short-read assay. Investigators isolated genomic DNA from cultured CD4+ T cells. TCRdb used MiXCR to reprocess the PCR reads, holding one entry per CDR3 protein. This table has around 16,000 distinct CDR3 sequences, approximately 46% appearing once. Germline values: CDR1 SGDLS, CDR2 YYNGEE. The V gene end was trimmed by 4 bases and the J gene end by 5 bases; junction bases not matched to a gene: 11. CDR3 size: 15 residues. Notes on this clonotype: Its specificity is unknown.

Documented treatment: approximately nine-day PBMC culture with coronavirus spike peptide pools or control peptides (ViraFEST assay). Peptide pool stimulation in ViraFEST expanded antigen-specific T cells, whose TCRs were then sequenced. The source material was CD4+ T cells from blood, cultured in vitro. This TCR was recovered from a human donor who had recovered from COVID-19. The chain couples TRBV9 to TRBJ1-1; 7 nucleotides match TRBD1. The CDR3, as DNA: TGTGCCAGCAGCCCCCTGGACAGGTCTGGGACTGAAGCTTTCTTT. It specifies CASSPLDRSGTEAFF.